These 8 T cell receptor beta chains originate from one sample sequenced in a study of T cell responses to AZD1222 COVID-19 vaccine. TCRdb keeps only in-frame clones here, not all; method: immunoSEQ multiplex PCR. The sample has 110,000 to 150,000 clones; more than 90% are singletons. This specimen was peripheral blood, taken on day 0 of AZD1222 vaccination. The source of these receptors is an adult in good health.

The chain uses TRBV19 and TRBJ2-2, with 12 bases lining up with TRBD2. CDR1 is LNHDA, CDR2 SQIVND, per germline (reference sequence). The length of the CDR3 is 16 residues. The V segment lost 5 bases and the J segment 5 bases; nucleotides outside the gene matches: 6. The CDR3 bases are TGTGCCAGTAGTCCTCCCGGGACTAGCGGGACCGGGGAGCTGTTTTTT. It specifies CASSPPGTSGTGELFF.

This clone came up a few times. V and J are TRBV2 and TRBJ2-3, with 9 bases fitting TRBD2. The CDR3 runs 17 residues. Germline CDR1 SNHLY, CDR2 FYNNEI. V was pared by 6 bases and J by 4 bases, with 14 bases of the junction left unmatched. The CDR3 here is CASSARRLAAGPDTQYF. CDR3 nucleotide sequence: TGTGCCAGCAGCGCCCGAAGACTAGCGGCCGGACCAGATACGCAGTATTTT.

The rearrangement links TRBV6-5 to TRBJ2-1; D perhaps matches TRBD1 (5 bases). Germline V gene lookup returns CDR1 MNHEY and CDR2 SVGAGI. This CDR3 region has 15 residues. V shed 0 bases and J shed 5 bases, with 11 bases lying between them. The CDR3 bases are TGTGCCAGCAGTTACTCGATAGGGGCCAACAATGAGCAGTTCTTC. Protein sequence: CASSYSIGANNEQFF.

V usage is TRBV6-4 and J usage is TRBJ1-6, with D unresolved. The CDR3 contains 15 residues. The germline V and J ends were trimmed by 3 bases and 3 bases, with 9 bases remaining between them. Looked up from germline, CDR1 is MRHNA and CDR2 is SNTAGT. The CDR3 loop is CASSETANYNSPLHF. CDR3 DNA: TGTGCCAGCAGTGAAACCGCAAACTATAATTCACCCCTCCACTTT.

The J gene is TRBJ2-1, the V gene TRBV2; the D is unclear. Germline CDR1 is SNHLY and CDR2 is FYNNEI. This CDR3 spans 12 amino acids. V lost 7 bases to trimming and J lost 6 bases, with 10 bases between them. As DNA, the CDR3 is TGTGCCAGCATGGGAACCATCAATGAGCAGTTCTTC. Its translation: CASMGTINEQFF.

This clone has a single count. The CDR3 nucleotides read TGCGCCAGCAGGGACGTGGGAAATCAGCCCCAGCATTTT. It is translated as CASRDVGNQPQHF. This chain uses TRBV10-2 with TRBJ1-5; no clear D. Trimming shortened V by 6 bases and J by 4 bases, and 10 bases separated the two germline ends. From germline, CDR1 is WSHSY and CDR2 SAAADI. This CDR3 spans 13 amino acids.

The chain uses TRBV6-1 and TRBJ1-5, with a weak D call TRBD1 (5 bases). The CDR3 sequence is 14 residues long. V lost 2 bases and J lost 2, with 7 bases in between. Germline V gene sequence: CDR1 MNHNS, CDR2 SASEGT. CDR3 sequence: CASSEPGRNQPQHF. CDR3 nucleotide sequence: TGTGCCAGCAGTGAACCGGGACGCAATCAGCCCCAGCATTTT.

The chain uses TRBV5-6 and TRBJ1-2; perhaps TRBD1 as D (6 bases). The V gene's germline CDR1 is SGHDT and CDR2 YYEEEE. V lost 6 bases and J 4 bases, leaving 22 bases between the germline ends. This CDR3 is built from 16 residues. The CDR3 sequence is CASTPGSQGQIYGYTF. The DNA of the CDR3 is TGTGCCAGCACCCCAGGGTCCCAGGGGCAGATCTATGGCTACACCTTC.